This T cell receptor (beta chain) came from a study of T cell changes during pregnancy in multiple sclerosis. Sequencing was performed with immunoSEQ multiplex PCR; in TCRdb, only in-frame clones are kept and a portion is missing. The sample carries about 49,000 clones, about 95% recorded once. This sequence was found in a female donor with multiple sclerosis, enrolled in a pregnancy study. Here the sequenced sample was CD8+ T cells from peripheral blood mononuclear cells, taken in the first trimester of pregnancy.

DNA of the CDR3: TGTGCCAGCGCCCGCGGGGGGATCAATCAGCCCCAGCATTTT. Translating it yields CASARGGINQPQHF. This chain connects TRBV27 to TRBJ1-5; D possibly corresponds to TRBD1 (5 bases). Germline V gives CDR1 MNHEY, CDR2 SMNVEV (reference sequence). The CDR3 spans 14 residues. The germline V and J ends were trimmed by 8 bases and 3 bases, with 14 bases remaining between them.